This T cell receptor (beta chain) was documented in a study of T-cell memory formation after mild COVID-19. General study results and limits: Within pre-infection memory, some responding clones were found, suggesting cross-reactive memory joined.

V lost 5 bases to trimming and J lost 4 bases, with 11 bases between them. The CDR3 has 13 amino acids. CDR1 is SEHNR, CDR2 FQNEAQ, per germline (reference sequence). This clonotype was recorded at least ten times. What it binds is unknown. MiXCR, applied by TCRdb to the 5' RACE reads, yields one record per CDR3 protein. The data hold around 250,000 distinct CDR3 sequences, with roughly 16% observed a single time. The clonotype originates from a man in his late teens or twenties who had mild COVID-19 (a few samples of this study predate the infection). Cell type and time point are not known. Sample: PBMCs or a T cell subset sorted from them (not recorded which). The chain has TRBV7-9 and TRBJ1-1, with D perhaps TRBD1 (5 bases). CDR3 residues: CASSPGTPTEAFF. CDR3 in DNA: TGTGCCAGCAGCCCGGGGACGCCCACTGAAGCTTTCTTT.